What follows are 23 T cell receptor beta chains derived from one specimen sequenced in a study of OX40 agonist ivuxolimab in advanced cancers. Profiled with immunoSEQ multiplex PCR; TCRdb holds only in-frame clones, not every one. The sample holds roughly 56,000 clones, 75% to 90% seen once. The sequences come from CD4+ or CD8+ T cells sorted from blood, collected in a trial of the OX40 agonist ivuxolimab. The origin of the receptors is an adult with an advanced solid tumor such as melanoma, head and neck, liver or kidney cancer.

This chain joins TRBV28 and TRBJ2-1, with TRBD1 as a possible D gene (5 bases). CDR1 is MDHEN and CDR2 is SYDVKM in the germline V gene. The CDR3 is made up of 13 amino acids. With 5 bases removed from V and 5 bases from J, the gap between germline ends came to 10 bases. The CDR3 coding sequence is TGTGCCAGCAGTCCCCAAGGGGACAATGAGCAGTTCTTC. It is translated as CASSPQGDNEQFF. Based on the CDR3 plus reference TRBV28 and TRBJ2-1, the full variable domain is DVKVTQSSRYLVKRTGEKVFLECVQDMDHENMFWYRQDPGLGLRLIYFSYDVKMKEKGDIPEGYSVSREKKERFSLILESASTNQTSMYLCASSPQGDNEQFFGPGTRLTVL.

The chain has TRBV4-3 and TRBJ2-5; tentatively, D is TRBD2 (6 bases). Trimming took off 0 bases at V and 3 bases at J, with 11 bases between the two ends. This CDR3 has 15 amino acids. Germline V gene data show CDR1 as LGHNA and CDR2 as YSLEER. This CDR3 reads CASSQDWPSEETQYF. CDR3 bases: TGCGCCAGCAGCCAAGATTGGCCTAGCGAAGAGACCCAGTACTTC.

The V and J genes are TRBV7-3 and TRBJ2-3, with 8 bases that match TRBD2. Trimming at V came to 5 bases and at J to 0 bases, leaving 10 bases not matched to a gene. The CDR3 covers 17 residues. Germline CDR1 reads SGHTA; CDR2 reads FQGTGA. The CDR3, as DNA: TGTGCCAGCAGCCCCAGAGAGCGGGAGTGGAGCACAGATACGCAGTATTTT. Translation gives CASSPREREWSTDTQYF. Based on the CDR3 plus reference TRBV7-3 and TRBJ2-3, the full variable domain is GAGVSQTPSNKVTEKGKYVELRCDPISGHTALYWYRQSLGQGPEFLIYFQGTGAADDSGLPNDRFFAVRPEGSVSTLKIQRTERGDSAVYLCASSPREREWSTDTQYFGPGTRLTVL.

This clone was recorded once. The chain carries TRBV4-2 and TRBJ2-1; 12 nucleotides line up with TRBD2. This CDR3 is built from 19 residues. V was clipped by 0 bases and J by 8 bases; unmatched bases: 14. Germline V gene lookup returns CDR1 LGHNA and CDR2 YNFKEQ. The CDR3 loop reads CASSQEWRLAGGPGYEQFF. Written as DNA, the CDR3 is TGTGCCAGCAGCCAAGAATGGCGGCTAGCGGGAGGGCCGGGTTATGAGCAGTTCTTC.

The chain recombines TRBV19 with TRBJ2-7, with 16 bases matching TRBD2. Per the germline V gene, CDR1 is LNHDA and CDR2 is SQIVND (reference sequence). Trimming at V came to 0 bases and at J to 5 bases, leaving 4 bases not matched to a gene. CDR3 size: 17 residues. CDR3 amino acids: CASSIEGTSGRENEQYF. CDR3 bases: TGTGCCAGTAGTATAGAAGGGACTAGCGGGAGGGAGAACGAGCAGTACTTC.

The V and J genes are TRBV18 and TRBJ2-2, with unresolved D. V lost 6 bases to trimming and J lost 3 bases, with 8 bases between them. CDR3 length: 13 residues. Germline V gives CDR1 KGHSH, CDR2 LQKENI. CDR3 in amino acids: CASSLFHTGELFF. CDR3 coding DNA: TGTGCCAGCTCCCTTTTTCACACCGGGGAGCTGTTTTTT.

The gene calls are TRBV7-9 and TRBJ2-1, with D uncertain. The CDR3 sequence is 17 residues long. Germline lookup yields CDR1 SEHNR and CDR2 FQNEAQ (reference sequence). The germline V and J ends were trimmed by 7 bases and 0 bases, with 19 bases remaining between them. Here the CDR3 reads CASTPRTSSGSYNEQFF. As DNA, the CDR3 is TGTGCCAGCACCCCCAGAACATCGTCAGGCTCCTACAATGAGCAGTTCTTC.

This clone appeared once. The chain couples TRBV11-3 to TRBJ2-7; weak D call: TRBD2 (5 bases). The CDR3 covers 15 residues. The V gene's germline CDR1 is SGHNT and CDR2 YENEEA. Trimming pared 5 bases from V and 2 bases from J, leaving 16 bases between. The CDR3 spells CASSERLAGAYEQYF. The CDR3 nucleotides read TGTGCCAGCAGCGAGAGATTGGCGGGTGCCTACGAGCAGTACTTC.

V gene TRBV15 combines with J gene TRBJ1-1; TRBD1 might be the D (6 bases). The germline V gene has CDR1 LNHNV and CDR2 YYDKDF (reference sequence). This CDR3 contains 13 residues. V was cut by 0 bases and J by 8 bases, with 10 bases left in between. The CDR3 is CATSREAGTEAFF. DNA of the CDR3: TGTGCCACCAGCAGAGAAGCCGGGACAGAAGCTTTCTTT.

Comment on this clone: The same CDR3 also results from other DNA sequences found in this sample. The chain carries TRBV28 and TRBJ1-1; TRBD1 matches at 7 bases. Germline V gene data show CDR1 as MDHEN and CDR2 as SYDVKM. Unmatched junction bases numbered 6, after V lost 6 bases and J lost 5 bases. The CDR3 has 13 amino acids. The CDR3 nucleotides read TGTGCCAGCAGGCTACAGGGGATAACTGAAGCTTTCTTT. It yields the protein CASRLQGITEAFF.

The chain joins TRBV5-6 to TRBJ2-1; D not resolved. Germline V gene data show CDR1 as SGHDT and CDR2 as YYEEEE. This CDR3 region has 13 residues. V was clipped by 3 bases and J by 7 bases, with 11 bases between them. CDR3 bases: TGTGCCAGCAGCTCAATTACGGAAAATGAGCAGTTCTTC. Translation: CASSSITENEQFF. Combining the CDR3 with reference TRBV5-6 and TRBJ2-1 gives the whole variable domain DAGVTQSPTHLIKTRGQQVTLRCSPKSGHDTVSWYQQALGQGPQFIFQYYEEEERQRGNFPDRFSGHQFPNYSSELNVNALLLGDSALYLCASSSITENEQFFGPGTRLTVL.

The rearrangement joins TRBV4-1 to TRBJ1-2, with D perhaps matching TRBD1 (5 bases). The CDR3 runs to 18 residues. Germline V gene lookup returns CDR1 MGHRA and CDR2 YSYEKL. V was trimmed by 0 bases and J by 5 bases, leaving 22 bases between them. The CDR3 here is CASSQDLAFGGEPYGYTF. Here the CDR3 DNA reads TGCGCCAGCAGCCAAGATCTCGCCTTCGGGGGTGAGCCTTATGGCTACACCTTC.

The chain's CDR3 is CASSHLGGEQFF. The CDR3 DNA reads TGTGCCAGCAGCCACCTAGGGGGTGAGCAGTTCTTC. V is TRBV4-2 and J is TRBJ2-1; TRBD1 is a possible D gene (6 bases). This CDR3 is 12 amino acids long. CDR1 and CDR2 from the germline V gene are LGHNA and YNFKEQ. The germline V and J ends were trimmed by 3 bases and 9 bases, with 9 bases remaining between them.

The V gene is TRBV4-3, the J gene TRBJ2-7; D unresolved. This CDR3 comprises 15 residues. The germline gives CDR1 LGHNA, CDR2 YSLEER. V was shortened by 0 bases and J by 0 bases, with 9 bases between the two germline ends. CDR3 loop: CASSQESDDSYEQYF. CDR3 in DNA: TGCGCCAGCAGCCAAGAGTCAGACGACTCCTACGAGCAGTACTTC.

The J gene is TRBJ2-7, the V gene TRBV4-3; 7 bases agree with TRBD2. V lost 0 bases to trimming and J lost 0 bases; unmatched junction nucleotides: 14. The CDR3 covers 19 residues. Germline CDR1 LGHNA, CDR2 YSLEER. CDR3 sequence (DNA): TGCGCCAGCAGCCAAGAATGGGCTAGCGGAGGCCTCCTCTCCTACGAGCAGTACTTC. As protein: CASSQEWASGGLLSYEQYF.

The chain has TRBV6-6 and TRBJ2-7, with D unclear. Germline V gene sequence: CDR1 MNHNY, CDR2 SVGAGI (reference sequence). Trimming removed 0 bases at V and 4 bases at J, with 7 bases between. CDR3 size: 13 residues. CDR3 amino acids: CASSYSNVYEQYF. In DNA form, the CDR3 reads TGTGCCAGCAGTTACTCGAACGTATACGAGCAGTACTTC.

Only one count was recorded for this clone. The chain couples TRBV6-1 to TRBJ2-1; D is unclear. V was pared by 3 bases and J by 6 bases, with 21 bases between. Germline lookup yields CDR1 MNHNS and CDR2 SASEGT. The CDR3 covers 17 residues. CDR3 sequence: CASSEQDGGWGGNEQFF. CDR3 bases: TGTGCCAGCAGTGAGCAGGACGGTGGGTGGGGTGGCAATGAGCAGTTCTTC.

The chain recombines TRBV29-1 with TRBJ2-1; 7 nucleotides agree with TRBD2. V was pared by 7 bases and J by 2 bases, with 11 bases of the junction left unmatched. This CDR3 has 15 residues. CDR1 is SQVTM, CDR2 ANQGSEA, per germline. This chain's CDR3 is CSAPLGTKAYNEQFF. The CDR3 region has the DNA TGCAGCGCCCCTCTAGGGACTAAAGCCTACAATGAGCAGTTCTTC.

DNA of the CDR3: TGTGCCAGCCAAGGCGAGGATACGCAGTATTTT. Translated, it gives CASQGEDTQYF. The rearrangement links TRBV5-6 to TRBJ2-3; no firm D call. CDR1 and CDR2 from the germline V gene are SGHDT and YYEEEE. CDR3 length equals 11 residues. V lost 7 bases, J lost 6 bases, and 9 bases lay in between.

V gene TRBV11-2 combines with J gene TRBJ2-2; 8 bases fit TRBD2. The CDR3 spans 15 residues. J lost 6 bases, V lost 5 bases, and 8 bases had no gene match. CDR1 and CDR2 (germline): SGHAT, FQNNGV. In nucleotides, the CDR3 is TGTGCCAGCAGCCCCGGGACTAGGAGGCCCGGGGAGCTGTTTTTT. Translated: CASSPGTRRPGELFF.

This clone has a handful of counts. V is TRBV27 and J is TRBJ2-3; 7 nucleotides match TRBD2. The ends lost 4 bases at V and 0 bases at J; junction bases unmatched: 7. Germline-derived CDR1 and CDR2 are MNHEY and SMNVEV (reference sequence). This CDR3 has 16 amino acids. CDR3 coding DNA: TGTGCCAGCAGTTCCCGAGGTAGCGGGAGCACAGATACGCAGTATTTT. Translation: CASSSRGSGSTDTQYF.

As concerns this clone: This sample also contains other DNA sequences that code for the same CDR3. The chain combines TRBV4-1 with TRBJ2-1, with 8 positions matching TRBD1. CDR3 length: 15 amino acids. The germline V gene encodes CDR1 MGHRA and CDR2 YSYEKL. With V trimmed by 0 bases and J by 4 bases, 2 bases remained unmatched. The CDR3 reads CASSQDQGAYNEQFF. CDR3 DNA sequence: TGCGCCAGCAGCCAAGATCAGGGGGCTTACAATGAGCAGTTCTTC.

V and J are TRBV2 and TRBJ2-7; D is perhaps TRBD1 or TRBD2 (5 bases each). The V end was cut by 10 bases, the J end by 3 bases, with 16 bases between. The CDR3 is 13 amino acids. Germline CDR1 reads SNHLY; CDR2 reads FYNNEI. CDR3 sequence (DNA): TGTGCCAACCTTGCTGGGACCGGCTACGAGCAGTACTTC. It translates to CANLAGTGYEQYF.